This T cell receptor beta chain came from a study of blood T cell repertoires in COVID-19. Study background: Nucleic acid was either cDNA or gDNA, and it came from T cells, B-cell-depleted T cells, or PBMCs.

TCRdb's table, derived via immunoSEQ multiplex PCR, lists solely in-frame clones and lacks some. Among some 78,000 clones listed, approximately 91% were seen once. Trimming removed 0 bases from V and 6 bases from J, with 12 bases in between. The CDR3 extends over 14 amino acids. Germline assignment: CDR1 SEHNR and CDR2 FQNEAQ (reference sequence). Sequenced input: peripheral blood. The chain has TRBV7-9 and TRBJ2-7; the D is unclear. The clonotype originates from a man aged 65 to 79 with active or convalescent COVID-19. In DNA form, the CDR3 reads TGTGCCAGCAGCTTAGCGTGGGCAGGCGCCGAGCAGTACTTC. This gives the protein CASSLAWAGAEQYF.